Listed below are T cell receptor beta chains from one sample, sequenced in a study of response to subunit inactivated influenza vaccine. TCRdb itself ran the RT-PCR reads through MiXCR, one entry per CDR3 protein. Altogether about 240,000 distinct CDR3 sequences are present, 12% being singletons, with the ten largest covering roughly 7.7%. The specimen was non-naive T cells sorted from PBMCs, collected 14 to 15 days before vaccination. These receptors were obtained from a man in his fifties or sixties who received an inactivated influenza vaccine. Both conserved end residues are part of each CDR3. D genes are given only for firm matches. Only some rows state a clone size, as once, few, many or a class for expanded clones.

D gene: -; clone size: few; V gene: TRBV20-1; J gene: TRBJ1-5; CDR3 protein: CSCSRWSNQPQHF; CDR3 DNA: TGCAGCTGCTCAAGGTGGAGCAATCAGCCCCAGCATTTT
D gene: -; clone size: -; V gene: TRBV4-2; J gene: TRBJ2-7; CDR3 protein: CASSQDLQAADYEQYF; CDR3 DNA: TGTGCCAGCAGTCAAGATTTACAGGCGGCGGACTACGAGCAGTACTTC
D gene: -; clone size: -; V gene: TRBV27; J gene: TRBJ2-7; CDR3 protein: CASSLAGAEIYEQYF; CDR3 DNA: TGTGCCAGCAGTTTAGCGGGGGCCGAGATCTACGAGCAGTACTTC
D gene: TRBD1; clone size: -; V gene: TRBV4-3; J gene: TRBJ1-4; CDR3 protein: CASSQDPNVRGHEKLFF; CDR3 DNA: TGCGCCAGCAGCCAAGATCCGAACGTCAGGGGGCATGAAAAACTGTTTTTT
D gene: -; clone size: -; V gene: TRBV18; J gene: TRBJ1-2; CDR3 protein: CASSQRPDYGYTF; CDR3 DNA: TGTGCCAGCTCACAGAGGCCCGACTATGGCTACACCTTC
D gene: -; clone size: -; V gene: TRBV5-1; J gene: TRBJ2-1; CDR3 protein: CASSLQLQSFYNEQFF; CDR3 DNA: TGCGCCAGCAGCTTACAGCTTCAATCATTCTACAATGAGCAGTTCTTC
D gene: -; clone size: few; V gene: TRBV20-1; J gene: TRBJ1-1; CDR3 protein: CSAKGPLNTEAFF; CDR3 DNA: TGCAGTGCTAAGGGACCCTTAAACACTGAAGCTTTCTTT
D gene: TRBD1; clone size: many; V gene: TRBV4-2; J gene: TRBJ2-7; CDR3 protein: CASSRDLSRTGLPYEQYF; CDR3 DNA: TGTGCCAGCAGCCGAGACCTTAGTAGGACAGGCCTCCCTTACGAGCAGTACTTC
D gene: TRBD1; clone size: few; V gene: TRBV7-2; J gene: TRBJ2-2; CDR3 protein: CASSLGTVNTGELFF; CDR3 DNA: TGTGCCAGCAGCTTGGGGACAGTGAACACCGGGGAGCTGTTTTTT
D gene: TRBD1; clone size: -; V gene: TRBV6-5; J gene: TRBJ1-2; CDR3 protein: CASSHGQANYGYTF; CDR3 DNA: TGTGCCAGCAGTCACGGACAGGCTAACTATGGCTACACCTTC
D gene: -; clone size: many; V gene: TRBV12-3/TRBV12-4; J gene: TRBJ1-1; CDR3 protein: CASSLFRVQEAFF; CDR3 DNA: TGTGCCAGCAGTTTGTTCAGAGTCCAAGAAGCTTTCTTT
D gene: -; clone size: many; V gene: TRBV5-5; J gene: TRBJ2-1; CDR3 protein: CASSLEPGQGYANNEQFF; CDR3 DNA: TGTGCCAGCAGCTTAGAGCCCGGGCAAGGCTACGCTAACAATGAGCAGTTCTTC
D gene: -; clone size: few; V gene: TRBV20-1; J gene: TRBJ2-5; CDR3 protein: CSAEVPGAGETQYF; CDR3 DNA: TGCAGTGCTGAGGTCCCGGGGGCGGGGGAGACCCAGTACTTC
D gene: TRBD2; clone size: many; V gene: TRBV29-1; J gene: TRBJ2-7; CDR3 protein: CSVEGLAGSYEQYF; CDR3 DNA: TGCAGCGTTGAGGGTCTAGCGGGTTCCTACGAGCAGTACTTC